Sequencing of this TCR beta chain was carried out in a study of PD-1 blockade in classical Hodgkin lymphoma. About the research overall: With a 2-week interval, patients received intravenous nivolumab at 3 mg/kg. Study results and caveats: Relapsed/refractory patients reportedly had lower baseline diversity than newly diagnosed patients. Complete responders entered with baseline diversity on par with newly diagnosed patients, the results showed.

This CDR3 spans 12 amino acids. Per germline, CDR1 MNHEY and CDR2 SVGAGI. As to time point: cycle 4 day 1 (C4D1), after 6 weeks of nivolumab. Brentuximab vedotin exposure varied, and every patient relapsed after autologous stem cell transplantation. Complete response, partial response or progressive disease was recorded as best response. Using immunoSEQ multiplex PCR, the repertoire was profiled, and TCRdb retains in-frame clones only, with some absent. This sample carries fewer than 95,000 clones, nearly 85% of them seen once, and the ten largest clones take 17%. Concerning this clone itself: Antigen: not known.

Source: peripheral blood mononuclear cells (PBMCs), taken before the fourth cycle of nivolumab. The sequence was obtained from a human donor with classical Hodgkin lymphoma. The V gene is TRBV6-5, the J gene TRBJ2-5; TRBD2 is a possible D gene (5 bases). The CDR3 here is CAATDGLETQYF. In DNA form, the CDR3 reads TGTGCTGCGACGGACGGACTAGAGACCCAGTACTTC.